Each of the 21 T cell receptor beta chains below was sequenced from the same sample in a study of post-analysis software for immune sequencing data. Study-wide results and limits: Higher frequency in patients than in controls was seen for several TRBV segments, with TRBV5-6, TRBV5-1 and TRBV20-1 among them.

The TCR beta cDNA libraries contained unique molecular identifiers. One entry per CDR3 protein, called by TCRdb with MiXCR from the PCR reads. Of hundreds of thousands of distinct CDR3 sequences in the sample, approximately 46% were seen once. These TCRs' antigens remain unknown. The sequenced sample was blood. Every receptor here comes from a girl aged 10 to 17 with multiple sclerosis.

The CDR3 coding sequence is TGCAGTGCCAGCCGTCCGGGGCCGGATCAAGAGACCCAGTACTTC. Its translation is CSASRPGPDQETQYF. The chain carries TRBV20-1 and TRBJ2-5; D is possibly TRBD1 or TRBD2 (5 bases each). The V end was cut by 6 bases, the J end by 2 bases, with 19 bases between. CDR3 length: 15 residues. Germline CDR1 reads DFQATT; CDR2 reads SNEGSKA (reference sequence).

This chain links TRBV5-1 with TRBJ2-3, with 7 bases that match TRBD1. The ends lost 5 bases at V and 4 bases at J; junction bases unmatched: 13. Germline assignment: CDR1 SGHRS and CDR2 YFSETQ. This CDR3 has 16 amino acids. The CDR3 region has the DNA TGCGCCAGCAGTCGTACCACGGGACAGAAGCCAGATACGCAGTATTTT. Encoded protein: CASSRTTGQKPDTQYF. The complete variable domain, with remaining parts taken from reference TRBV5-1 and TRBJ2-3, reads KAGVTQTPRYLIKTRGQQVTLSCSPISGHRSVSWYQQTPGQGLQFLFEYFSETQRNKGNFPGRFSGRQFSNSRSEMNVSTLELGDSALYLCASSRTTGQKPDTQYFGPGTRLTVL.

V usage is TRBV20-1 and J usage is TRBJ2-5; TRBD2 matches 13 bases. J lost 5 bases, V lost 6 bases, and 6 bases had no gene match. Germline V gene data show CDR1 as DFQATT and CDR2 as SNEGSKA (reference sequence). The CDR3 is 14 amino acids. In DNA, the CDR3 is TGCAGTGCCTCGGGACTAGCGGGAACGGAGACCCAGTACTTC. Its translation is CSASGLAGTETQYF.

This clonotype was picked up one time. The CDR3 region is CASSLDGGQGAYEQFF. For the CDR3, the DNA is TGTGCCAGCAGCTTAGATGGGGGACAGGGGGCTTATGAGCAGTTCTTC. V gene TRBV11-2 combines with J gene TRBJ2-1; TRBD1 aligns across 12 bases. Trimming at V came to 0 bases and at J to 8 bases, leaving 5 bases not matched to a gene. The CDR3 runs 16 residues. Germline assignment: CDR1 SGHAT and CDR2 FQNNGV.

This clonotype was seen only a few times. The chain has TRBV7-3 and TRBJ1-1; 8 nucleotides agree with TRBD1. The V and J ends lost 5 bases and 9 bases, in that order; junction bases with no gene match: 5. CDR1 is SGHTA, CDR2 FQGTGA, per germline. The CDR3 length is 12 residues. CDR3 DNA sequence: TGTGCCAGCAGCCCGGGGACAGGCCAAGCTTTCTTT. Translating gives CASSPGTGQAFF.

The V gene is TRBV6-5, the J gene TRBJ2-5; TRBD1 matches 8 bases. The V gene end was trimmed by 0 bases and the J gene end by 5 bases; junction bases not matched to a gene: 8. The CDR3 runs to 16 residues. CDR1 and CDR2 (germline): MNHEY, SVGAGI. The CDR3 DNA reads as TGTGCCAGCAGTTACTCGCCCAGGGGGCGCGGGGAGACCCAGTACTTC. This gives the protein CASSYSPRGRGETQYF.

The CDR3 bases are TGTGCCAGCAGTTTATCAAATTTGGGGTCGAGGGGGCCCCAGCATTTT. It encodes CASSLSNLGSRGPQHF. This chain connects TRBV27 to TRBJ1-5; possible D gene TRBD1, 5 bases. Looked up from germline, CDR1 is MNHEY and CDR2 is SMNVEV (reference sequence). The V and J ends lost 0 bases and 9 bases respectively, with 18 bases between them. The CDR3 consists of 16 residues.

The V call is TRBV20-1, the J call TRBJ1-4; D is possibly TRBD1 (6 bases). Trimming took off 0 bases at V and 1 base at J, with 12 bases between the two ends. CDR1 and CDR2 (germline): DFQATT, SNEGSKA (reference sequence). This CDR3 has 16 residues. The CDR3 nucleotides read TGCAGTGCTAGAGATCCCGCCAGGGGAACTAATGAAAAACTGTTTTTT. This codes for CSARDPARGTNEKLFF.

The chain recombines TRBV10-3 with TRBJ1-4; D call uncertain. The germline CDR1 and CDR2 sequences are ENHRY and SYGVKD. The CDR3 has 13 amino acids. V was trimmed by 7 bases and J by 5 bases, leaving 11 bases between them. Written as DNA, the CDR3 is TGTGCCATCACGGAGGGCTTAAATGAAAAACTGTTTTTT. The encoded protein is CAITEGLNEKLFF.

This clonotype was recorded once. The chain links TRBV12-3 or TRBV12-4 to TRBJ1-6; no clear D. This CDR3 region has 14 residues. The V and J ends lost 2 bases and 8 bases respectively, with 10 bases between them. The CDR3 DNA sequence: TGTGCCAGCAGTTTAAGGCTGAGGGATTCACCCCTCCACTTT. It is translated as CASSLRLRDSPLHF.

This clonotype occurred a few times. The CDR3 reads CASSLGGAAGYTF. The CDR3 DNA reads as TGTGCCAGCAGCTTAGGAGGGGCTGCTGGCTACACCTTC. The rearrangement links TRBV7-2 to TRBJ1-2, with D maybe TRBD1 (5 bases). This CDR3 has 13 amino acids. Germline V gene sequence: CDR1 SGHTA, CDR2 FQGNSA. Trimming stripped 1 base from V and 7 bases from J, with 10 bases between.

This chain connects TRBV7-8 to TRBJ2-7; 15 bases fit TRBD2. Germline V gene data show CDR1 as SGHVS and CDR2 as FQNEAQ. This CDR3 is built from 17 residues. The trim removed 5 bases at V and 3 bases at J, leaving 8 bases unmatched. In nucleotides, the CDR3 is TGTGCCAGCAGCCTATACCGGACTAGCGGGAGGGACTACGAGCAGTACTTC. It specifies CASSLYRTSGRDYEQYF. Looking up the rest from reference TRBV7-8 and TRBJ2-7 gives the full variable domain: GAGVSQSPRYKVAKRGQDVALRCDPISGHVSLFWYQQALGQGPEFLTYFQNEAQLDKSGLPSDRFFAERPEGSVSTLKIQRTQQEDSAVYLCASSLYRTSGRDYEQYFGPGTRLTVT.

This clonotype was detected a few times. V gene TRBV13 combines with J gene TRBJ1-3, with D maybe TRBD1 (6 bases). Per the germline V gene, CDR1 is PRHDT and CDR2 is FYEKMQ (reference sequence). Trimming left V 5 bases short and J 0 bases short, with 17 bases between. This CDR3 contains 17 residues. The CDR3 spells CASSPILDRPSGNTIYF. DNA for the CDR3: TGTGCCAGCAGCCCAATCCTTGACAGGCCCTCTGGAAACACCATATATTTT.

This chain links TRBV20-1 with TRBJ1-2; D gene unclear. The germline V gene has CDR1 DFQATT and CDR2 SNEGSKA (reference sequence). The CDR3 has 14 amino acids. The ends were cut back, 3 bases at V and 2 bases at J, with 13 bases in the middle. The CDR3 DNA is TGCAGTGCTAGTAACCGGCATCAGAACTATGGCTACACCTTC. Amino acid sequence: CSASNRHQNYGYTF.

The V and J genes are TRBV27 and TRBJ2-4, with 9 bases matching TRBD1. Germline CDR1 reads MNHEY; CDR2 reads SMNVEV (reference sequence). After removal of 4 bases from V and 13 bases from J, the junction contained 8 bases not matched to a gene. The CDR3 is 13 residues long. CDR3 loop: CASSWGQGGEQYF. As DNA, the CDR3 is TGTGCCAGCAGTTGGGGACAGGGTGGAGAGCAGTACTTC.

This clonotype was picked up one time. The chain uses TRBV21-1 and TRBJ1-1; the tabulated D call, TRBD1, remains unverified against the DNA. TRBV21-1 is a listed pseudogene. This CDR3 spans 15 amino acids. The CDR3 DNA reads as TGTGCCAGCAGCAAAACAGGGGTGGGAAACACTGAAGCTTTCTTT. Its protein is CASSKTGVGNTEAFF.

This chain connects TRBV7-9 to TRBJ2-5, with D possibly called TRBD1 or TRBD2 (5 bases each). V was trimmed by 6 bases and J by 4 bases, leaving 12 bases between them. This CDR3 contains 13 residues. Germline CDR1 reads SEHNR; CDR2 reads FQNEAQ (reference sequence). The DNA for the CDR3 is TGTGCCAGCAGTGGTGGGGGATCAGAGACCCAGTACTTC. Encoded protein: CASSGGGSETQYF.

This rearrangement joins TRBV5-1 to TRBJ2-3; 9 positions agree with TRBD2. This CDR3 has 15 residues. The germline gives CDR1 SGHRS, CDR2 YFSETQ. The V segment lost 4 bases and the J segment 9 bases; nucleotides outside the gene matches: 12. Here the CDR3 DNA reads TGCGCCAGCAGCCTTGGGAATAGCGGGAGTCGGACGCAGTATTTT. This codes for CASSLGNSGSRTQYF.

CDR3: CASSTLPGGLGPEQYF. The CDR3 bases are TGTGCCAGCAGTACCCTCCCGGGAGGTTTGGGTCCCGAGCAGTACTTC. The chain is built from TRBV12-3 or TRBV12-4 and TRBJ2-5; 7 nucleotides match TRBD2. The J call could be wrong; TRBJ2-7 is a better fit for the DNA end. The CDR3 has 16 amino acids.

This chain connects TRBV7-2 to TRBJ1-5, with D unclear. The CDR3 runs 17 residues. With 5 bases removed from V and 0 bases from J, the gap between germline ends came to 17 bases. Germline V gene data show CDR1 as SGHTA and CDR2 as FQGNSA. The chain's CDR3 is CASSLWSGRYSNQPQHF. In nucleotides, the CDR3 is TGTGCCAGCAGCCTGTGGAGTGGGAGATATAGCAATCAGCCCCAGCATTTT.

The chain combines TRBV4-3 with TRBJ1-6; no clear D gene. The V end lost 0 bases, the J end lost 10 bases, and 7 bases lay between the germline ends. Germline CDR1 reads LGHNA; CDR2 reads YSLEER. The CDR3 is 13 amino acids. The CDR3 region has the DNA TGCGCCAGCAGCCAAGATTCGTTGTCACCCCTCCACTTT. It codes for CASSQDSLSPLHF.